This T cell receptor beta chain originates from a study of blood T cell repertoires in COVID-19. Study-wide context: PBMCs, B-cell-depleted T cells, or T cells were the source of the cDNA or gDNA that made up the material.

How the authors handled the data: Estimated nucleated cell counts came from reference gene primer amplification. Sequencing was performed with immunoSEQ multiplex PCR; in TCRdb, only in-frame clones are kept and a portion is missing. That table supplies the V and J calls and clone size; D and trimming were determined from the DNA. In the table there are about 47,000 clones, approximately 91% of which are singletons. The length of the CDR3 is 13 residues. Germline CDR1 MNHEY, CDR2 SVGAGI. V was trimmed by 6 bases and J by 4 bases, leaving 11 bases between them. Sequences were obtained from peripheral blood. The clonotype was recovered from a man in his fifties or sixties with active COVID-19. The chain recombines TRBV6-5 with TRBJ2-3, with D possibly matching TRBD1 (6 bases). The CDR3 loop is CASRRDTADTQYF. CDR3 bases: TGTGCCAGCAGACGGGACACCGCAGATACGCAGTATTTT.